One sample yielded the 8 T cell receptor beta chains listed below, sequenced in a study of cytomegalovirus exposure and HLA in healthy donors. A multiplex PCR was run with 60 Vbeta primers and 13 Jbeta primers. Clones were read by immunoSEQ multiplex PCR, and TCRdb kept only the in-frame ones, dropping some. In all, the sample yields fewer than 150,000 clones. The sample comprised PBMCs. The receptor source for this set is a man between 40 and 49 years old in good health and CMV-seronegative.

The chain is built from TRBV4-1 and TRBJ1-2, with a weak D call TRBD1 (6 bases). The CDR3 spans 16 residues. CDR1 MGHRA and CDR2 YSYEKL come from the germline V gene. The V end was cut by 4 bases, the J end by 5 bases, with 20 bases between. The CDR3 coding sequence is TGCGCCAGCAGCCTATCTTCCGGGGGCGGGAGTTATGGCTACACCTTC. This gives the protein CASSLSSGGGSYGYTF.

The gene calls are TRBV7-3 and TRBJ1-2; the match to TRBD1 covers 9 bases. The CDR3 covers 13 residues. Germline V gene data show CDR1 as SGHTA and CDR2 as FQGTGA. The junction had 5 bases not matched to a gene; V was cut back by 5 bases and J by 7 bases. CDR3 protein: CASSAGTGTGYTF. DNA of the CDR3: TGTGCCAGCAGCGCTGGGACAGGGACTGGCTACACCTTC. The variable domain in full, completed from reference TRBV7-3 and TRBJ1-2, reads GAGVSQTPSNKVTEKGKYVELRCDPISGHTALYWYRQSLGQGPEFLIYFQGTGAADDSGLPNDRFFAVRPEGSVSTLKIQRTERGDSAVYLCASSAGTGTGYTFGSGTRLTVV.

V and J are TRBV11-1 and TRBJ2-3, with 8 positions matching TRBD2. V shed 7 bases and J 5 bases; nucleotides not matched to a gene: 14. CDR1 SGHAT and CDR2 FQDESV come from the germline V gene (reference sequence). The CDR3 spans 16 residues. CDR3 sequence reads: CASTPRSSGVGDTQYF. CDR3 DNA sequence: TGTGCCAGCACCCCCCGGAGTAGCGGGGTAGGAGATACGCAGTATTTT.

V and J are TRBV7-3 and TRBJ2-1; 11 bases line up with TRBD2. The trim removed 1 base at V and 6 bases at J, leaving 5 bases unmatched. Per germline, CDR1 SGHTA and CDR2 FQGTGA. The CDR3 is 16 amino acids. The CDR3 region is CASSLRRLAGRNEQFF. The CDR3 DNA reads TGTGCCAGCAGCTTAAGGCGACTAGCGGGGCGCAATGAGCAGTTCTTC. Variable domain in full (rest from reference TRBV7-3 and TRBJ2-1): GAGVSQTPSNKVTEKGKYVELRCDPISGHTALYWYRQSLGQGPEFLIYFQGTGAADDSGLPNDRFFAVRPEGSVSTLKIQRTERGDSAVYLCASSLRRLAGRNEQFFGPGTRLTVL.

This chain links TRBV11-2 with TRBJ1-6; D is unresolved. Trimming cost V 0 bases and J 6 bases, with 9 bases left between them. The CDR3 length is 15 residues. Germline V gene sequence: CDR1 SGHAT, CDR2 FQNNGV. The CDR3, as DNA: TGTGCCAGCAGCTTAGATCCGGGGTTTAATTCACCCCTCCACTTT. Translating it yields CASSLDPGFNSPLHF.

The rearrangement uses TRBV18 and TRBJ2-1; D gene uncertain. The length of the CDR3 is 11 residues. The germline CDR1 and CDR2 sequences are KGHSH and LQKENI. V lost 5 bases to trimming and J lost 12 bases, with 11 bases between them. DNA of the CDR3: TGTGCCAGCTCATCCGGTGCACTGCAGTTCTTC. As protein: CASSSGALQFF. The entire variable domain, with the rest obtained from reference TRBV18 and TRBJ2-1, is as follows: NAGVMQNPRHLVRRRGQEARLRCSPMKGHSHVYWYRQLPEEGLKFMVYLQKENIIDESGMPKERFSAEFPKEGPSILRIQQVVRGDSAAYFCASSSGALQFFGPGTRLTVL.

The J gene is TRBJ2-5, the V gene TRBV7-7; 7 positions agree with TRBD1. The V segment lost 6 bases and the J segment 9 bases; nucleotides outside the gene matches: 13. The CDR3 loop spans 14 amino acids. CDR1 is SSHAT and CDR2 is FNYEAQ in the germline V gene (reference sequence). In nucleotides, the CDR3 is TGTGCCAGCAGTGAATCCACAGGGGCCTGGGCCCAGTACTTC. This sequence encodes CASSESTGAWAQYF. The whole variable domain, remainder taken from reference TRBV7-7 and TRBJ2-5, is GAGVSQSPRYKVTKRGQDVTLRCDPISSHATLYWYQQALGQGPEFLTYFNYEAQPDKSGLPSDRFSAERPEGSISTLTIQRTEQRDSAMYRCASSESTGAWAQYFGPGTRLLVL.

The rearrangement links TRBV5-1 to TRBJ2-5, with TRBD1 identical over 7 bases. The germline V gene encodes CDR1 SGHRS and CDR2 YFSETQ. V shed 2 bases, J shed 2 bases, and the junction held 6 bases outside the gene matches. This CDR3 region has 15 residues. This chain's CDR3 is CASSLQPGQQETQYF. In DNA, the CDR3 is TGCGCCAGCAGCTTACAACCGGGACAGCAAGAGACCCAGTACTTC.